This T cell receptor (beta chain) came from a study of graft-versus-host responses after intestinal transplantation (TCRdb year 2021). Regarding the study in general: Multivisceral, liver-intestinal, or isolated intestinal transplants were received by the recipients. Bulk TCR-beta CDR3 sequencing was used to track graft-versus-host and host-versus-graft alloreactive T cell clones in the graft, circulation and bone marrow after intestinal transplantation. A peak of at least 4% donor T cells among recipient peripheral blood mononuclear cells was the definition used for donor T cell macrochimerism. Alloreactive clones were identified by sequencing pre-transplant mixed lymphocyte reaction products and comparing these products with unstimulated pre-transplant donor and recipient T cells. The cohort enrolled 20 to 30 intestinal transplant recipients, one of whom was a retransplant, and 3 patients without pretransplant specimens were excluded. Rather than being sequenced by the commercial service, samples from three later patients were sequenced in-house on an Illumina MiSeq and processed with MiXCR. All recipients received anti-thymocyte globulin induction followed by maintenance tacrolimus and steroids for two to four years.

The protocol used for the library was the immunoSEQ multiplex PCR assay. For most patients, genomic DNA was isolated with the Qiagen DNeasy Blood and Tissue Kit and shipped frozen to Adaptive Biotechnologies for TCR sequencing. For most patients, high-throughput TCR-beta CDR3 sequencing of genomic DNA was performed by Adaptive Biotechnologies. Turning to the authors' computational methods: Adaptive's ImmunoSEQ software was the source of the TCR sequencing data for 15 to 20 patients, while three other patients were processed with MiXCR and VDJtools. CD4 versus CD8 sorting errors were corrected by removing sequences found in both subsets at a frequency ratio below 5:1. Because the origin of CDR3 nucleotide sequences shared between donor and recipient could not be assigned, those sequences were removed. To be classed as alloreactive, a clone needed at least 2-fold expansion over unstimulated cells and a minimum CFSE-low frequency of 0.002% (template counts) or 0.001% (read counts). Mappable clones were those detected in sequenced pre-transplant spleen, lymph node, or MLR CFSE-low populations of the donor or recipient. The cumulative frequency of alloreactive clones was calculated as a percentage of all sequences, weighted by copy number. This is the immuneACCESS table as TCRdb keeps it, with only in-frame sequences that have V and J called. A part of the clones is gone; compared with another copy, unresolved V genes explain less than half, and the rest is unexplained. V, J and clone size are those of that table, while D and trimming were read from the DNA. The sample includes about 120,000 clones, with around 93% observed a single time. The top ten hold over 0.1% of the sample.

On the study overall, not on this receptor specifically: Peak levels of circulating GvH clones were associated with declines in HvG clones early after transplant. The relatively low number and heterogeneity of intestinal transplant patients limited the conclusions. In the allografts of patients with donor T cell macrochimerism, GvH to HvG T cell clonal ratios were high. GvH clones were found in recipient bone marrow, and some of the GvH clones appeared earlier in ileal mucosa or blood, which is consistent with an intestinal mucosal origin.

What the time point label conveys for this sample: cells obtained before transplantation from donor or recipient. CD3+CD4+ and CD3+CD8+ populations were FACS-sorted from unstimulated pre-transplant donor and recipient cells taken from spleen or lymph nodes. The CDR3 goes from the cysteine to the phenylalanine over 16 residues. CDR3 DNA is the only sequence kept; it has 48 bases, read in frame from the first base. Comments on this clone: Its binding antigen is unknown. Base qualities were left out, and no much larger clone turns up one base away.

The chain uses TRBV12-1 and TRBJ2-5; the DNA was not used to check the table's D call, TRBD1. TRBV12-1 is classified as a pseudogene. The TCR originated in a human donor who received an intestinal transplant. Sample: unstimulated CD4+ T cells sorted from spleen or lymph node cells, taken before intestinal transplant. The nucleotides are TGTGCCAGCAGCTTCGAGGGGGAGTTGAGGCAAGAGACCCAGTACTTC. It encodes CASSFEGELRQETQYF.